The present entry profiles one TCR beta chain with its context. This specimen belongs to a study of T cells after somatic rescue of genetic block. TCRdb's copy holds only in-frame clones and misses some; the assay was immunoSEQ multiplex PCR. This table holds more than 70,000 clones, over 80% found once. Trimming took 3 bases from V and 1 from J, leaving 8 bases between them. Germline V lookup: CDR1 SGHDT, CDR2 YYEEEE. CDR3 size: 13 residues. This sequence joins TRBV5-6 and TRBJ2-7; D is ambiguous. Sequencing was done on a sample of peripheral blood mononuclear cells (PBMCs). The clonotype comes from a woman aged 18-29 years. The CDR3 sequence: CASSWGPSYEQYF. DNA for the CDR3: TGTGCCAGCAGCTGGGGTCCTTCCTACGAGCAGTACTTC.